This T cell receptor beta chain derives from a study of blood T cell repertoires in COVID-19. Germline loops: CDR1 SGHTS, CDR2 YDEGEE. The CDR3 sequence is 15 residues long. V lost 0 bases and J lost 4; bases outside the gene matches: 5. Measured with immunoSEQ multiplex PCR; TCRdb has only the in-frame clones, and not every one. The sample has around 60,000 clones, over 75% seen once. This chain connects TRBV5-8 to TRBJ2-3; TRBD2 aligns across 7 bases. The sequence came from a man older than 75 with acute or convalescent COVID-19. The material sequenced was peripheral blood. The CDR3 loop is CASSLAIGGSDTQYF. The CDR3 DNA follows: TGTGCCAGCAGCTTGGCAATCGGGGGGTCAGATACGCAGTATTTT.